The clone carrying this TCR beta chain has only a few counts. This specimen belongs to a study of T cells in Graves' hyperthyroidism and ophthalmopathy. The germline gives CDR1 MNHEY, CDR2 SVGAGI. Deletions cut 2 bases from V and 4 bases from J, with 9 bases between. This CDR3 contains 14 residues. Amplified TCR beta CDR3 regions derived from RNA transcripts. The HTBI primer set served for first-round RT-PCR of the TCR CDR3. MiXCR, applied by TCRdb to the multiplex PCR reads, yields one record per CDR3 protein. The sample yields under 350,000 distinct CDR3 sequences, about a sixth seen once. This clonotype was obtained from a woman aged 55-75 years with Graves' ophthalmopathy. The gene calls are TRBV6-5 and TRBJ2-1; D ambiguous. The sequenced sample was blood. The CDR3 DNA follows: TGTGCCAGCAGTTACGATCCACCTTACAATGAGCAGTTCTTC. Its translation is CASSYDPPYNEQFF.